This TCR beta chain was sequenced in a study of T cell changes during pregnancy in multiple sclerosis. This clone was counted a single time. This CDR3 comprises 16 residues. V was trimmed by 0 bases and J by 3 bases, leaving 11 bases between them. The V gene's germline CDR1 is LGHNA and CDR2 YNFKEQ. Generated by immunoSEQ multiplex PCR, the TCRdb table keeps only in-frame clones and is missing some. The sample yields about 86,000 clones, approximately 90% seen once. The sequences come from peripheral blood, collected in the first trimester of pregnancy. The TCR comes from a female donor in good health, enrolled as a control in a pregnancy study. J is TRBJ1-4 and V is TRBV4-2; D gene uncertain. The CDR3 DNA is TGTGCCAGCAGCCAAGATCCCTTAACAGCTAATGAAAAACTGTTTTTT. Translated: CASSQDPLTANEKLFF.